One and the same sample provided the 18 T cell receptor beta chains below, sequenced in a study of cytomegalovirus exposure and HLA in healthy donors. The PCR used 60 Vbeta and 13 Jbeta primers. The assay was immunoSEQ multiplex PCR, and TCRdb's table has in-frame clones only and misses some. The table records around 180,000 clones, approximately 88% of them present only once. Sequencing was done on a sample of PBMCs. These receptors came from a boy aged 2 to 9 in good health and CMV-seronegative.

The V and J genes are TRBV2 and TRBJ1-2; 7 bases line up with TRBD1. The CDR3 runs to 14 residues. V gave up 7 bases and J gave up 5 bases; unmatched junction bases: 10. Germline CDR1 and CDR2: SNHLY and FYNNEI. The CDR3 DNA reads as TGTGCCAGCATGACACGAGGGGGCTTATATGGCTACACCTTC. Its translation: CASMTRGGLYGYTF.

V and J are TRBV7-9 and TRBJ2-5, with TRBD2 identical over 13 bases. Germline CDR1 is SEHNR and CDR2 is FQNEAQ (reference sequence). The CDR3 is 15 amino acids. Trimming cost V 5 bases and J 5 bases; bases outside gene matches: 5. CDR3 sequence (DNA): TGTGCCAGCAGCCCGGGACTAGCGGGGTGGGAGACCCAGTACTTC. It encodes CASSPGLAGWETQYF.

In this sample, this clone turned up a few times. Here the CDR3 reads CASNPNGNTEAFF. The DNA of the CDR3 is TGCGCCAGCAACCCGAACGGGAACACTGAAGCTTTCTTT. V usage is TRBV5-1 and J usage is TRBJ1-1; D call uncertain. The germline gives CDR1 SGHRS, CDR2 YFSETQ. The germline V and J ends were trimmed by 6 bases and 1 base, with 10 bases remaining between them. The CDR3 is made up of 13 amino acids. Based on the CDR3 plus reference TRBV5-1 and TRBJ1-1, the full variable domain is KAGVTQTPRYLIKTRGQQVTLSCSPISGHRSVSWYQQTPGQGLQFLFEYFSETQRNKGNFPGRFSGRQFSNSRSEMNVSTLELGDSALYLCASNPNGNTEAFFGQGTRLTVV.

This clone was detected only once. This chain connects TRBV21-1 to TRBJ1-1; no check of the table's D call, TRBD1, against the DNA was made. TRBV21-1 corresponds to a pseudogene. The CDR3 spans 19 residues. The CDR3 loop is CASSKEVKDRGRGDTEAFF. The CDR3 bases are TGTGCCAGCAGCAAAGAAGTGAAGGACAGGGGACGGGGTGACACTGAAGCTTTCTTT.

This clone was seen just once. The chain joins TRBV30 to TRBJ2-7; D gene ambiguous. V was clipped by 0 bases and J by 2 bases, with 11 bases between them. The germline V gene has CDR1 GTSNPN and CDR2 SVGIG (reference sequence). The CDR3 extends over 14 amino acids. CDR3 sequence reads: CAWSVPNGPYEQYF. The CDR3 DNA is TGTGCCTGGAGTGTACCAAACGGTCCCTACGAGCAGTACTTC.

The chain links TRBV5-6 to TRBJ2-1; 13 positions agree with TRBD2. V shed 3 bases and J 9 bases; nucleotides not matched to a gene: 6. The CDR3 consists of 15 residues. Germline V gene sequence: CDR1 SGHDT, CDR2 YYEEEE. The DNA for the CDR3 is TGTGCCAGCAGCTATACTAGCGGGGGGGCCTTTGAGCAGTTCTTC. Encoded protein: CASSYTSGGAFEQFF.

The chain recombines TRBV7-9 with TRBJ2-5, with 11 bases aligning to TRBD2. The CDR3 runs 17 residues. Germline V CDR1 and CDR2: SEHNR, FQNEAQ (reference sequence). Losses at the gene ends were 2 bases for V and 5 bases for J; bases not matched to a gene: 10. The CDR3 region is CASSLSSLAGVMETQYF. The CDR3 DNA reads as TGTGCCAGCAGCTTATCCTCACTAGCGGGAGTGATGGAGACCCAGTACTTC. Combining the CDR3 with reference TRBV7-9 and TRBJ2-5 gives the whole variable domain DTGVSQNPRHKITKRGQNVTFRCDPISEHNRLYWYRQTLGQGPEFLTYFQNEAQLEKSRLLSDRFSAERPKGSFSTLEIQRTEQGDSAMYLCASSLSSLAGVMETQYFGPGTRLLVL.

The chain recombines TRBV20-1 with TRBJ2-5, with 7 bases fitting TRBD2. The J segment lost 5 bases and the V segment lost 6 bases, leaving 0 bases of the junction unmatched. This CDR3 has 10 residues. Germline CDR1 reads DFQATT; CDR2 reads SNEGSKA (reference sequence). The CDR3 protein is CSAGGETQYF. As DNA, the CDR3 is TGCAGTGCGGGGGGGGAGACCCAGTACTTC.

This clone has just a few counts. This chain uses TRBV11-2 with TRBJ2-1, with 11 positions matching TRBD2. The CDR3 consists of 17 residues. The J segment lost 1 base and the V segment lost 3 bases, leaving 5 bases of the junction unmatched. Germline CDR1 SGHAT, CDR2 FQNNGV. CDR3 sequence (DNA): TGTGCCAGCAGCTTGGAACTAGCGGGAGTATCCTACAATGAGCAGTTCTTC. The encoded protein is CASSLELAGVSYNEQFF.

The V and J genes are TRBV5-6 and TRBJ2-1; 9 positions agree with TRBD2. CDR1 is SGHDT and CDR2 is YYEEEE in the germline V gene. The V segment lost 5 bases and the J segment 2 bases; nucleotides outside the gene matches: 5. The CDR3 contains 15 residues. The CDR3 nucleotides are TGTGCCAGCAGACGACTAGCGGATACCTACAATGAGCAGTTCTTC. The encoded protein is CASRRLADTYNEQFF.

The rearrangement joins TRBV5-1 to TRBJ2-2, with D perhaps matching TRBD1 (6 bases). Germline values: CDR1 SGHRS, CDR2 YFSETQ. This CDR3 region has 16 residues. The V gene lost 3 bases and the J gene lost 1 base, with 13 bases spanning the gap. CDR3 residues: CASSSRGVENTGELFF. Written as DNA, the CDR3 is TGCGCCAGCAGCTCCAGGGGCGTCGAGAACACCGGGGAGCTGTTTTTT.

V usage is TRBV30 and J usage is TRBJ2-2; 7 bases align to TRBD2. The CDR3 extends over 15 amino acids. Germline values: CDR1 GTSNPN, CDR2 SVGIG (reference sequence). V dropped 5 bases and J dropped 3; count of bases not matched to a gene: 9. DNA for the CDR3: TGTGCCTGGGGCCAACCTGGGGGGGACACCGGGGAGCTGTTTTTT. Translating gives CAWGQPGGDTGELFF.

The rearrangement uses TRBV7-6 and TRBJ2-3, with D possibly matching TRBD2 (6 bases). V was cut by 6 bases and J by 5 bases, with 12 bases left in between. The CDR3 runs 13 residues. The germline V gene has CDR1 SGHVS and CDR2 FNYEAQ. CDR3 sequence: CASSHGRGDTQYF. The CDR3 DNA reads as TGTGCCAGCAGTCACGGGAGAGGAGATACGCAGTATTTT.

The chain uses TRBV25-1 and TRBJ2-3; D is perhaps TRBD2 (7 bases). Germline-derived CDR1 and CDR2 are MGHDK and SYGVNS. CDR3 length: 15 residues. V gave up 3 bases and J gave up 6 bases, with 16 bases separating them. The CDR3 region is CASSDSGPRGDTQYF. DNA for the CDR3: TGTGCCAGCAGTGATAGCGGGCCTAGGGGGGATACGCAGTATTTT.

As DNA, the CDR3 is TGTGGAATTTGCGGGGACGAGCAGTACGTC. This gives the protein CGICGDEQYV. The V and J genes are TRBV27 and TRBJ2-7, with D perhaps TRBD2 (6 bases). Germline V CDR1 and CDR2: MNHEY, SMNVEV (reference sequence). The CDR3 covers 10 residues.

The chain joins TRBV5-4 to TRBJ2-3; possibly TRBD2 for D (6 bases). The germline gives CDR1 SGHNT, CDR2 YYREEE (reference sequence). Trimming removed 4 bases at V and 0 bases at J, with 15 bases between. The CDR3 sequence is 16 residues long. In DNA, the CDR3 is TGTGCCAGCAGCCGGGGAGGTTTAACTAGCACAGATACGCAGTATTTT. This gives the protein CASSRGGLTSTDTQYF.

V and J are TRBV29-1 and TRBJ2-1; the match to TRBD2 covers 8 bases. The V segment lost 5 bases and the J segment 0 bases; nucleotides outside the gene matches: 9. Germline V gene data show CDR1 as SQVTM and CDR2 as ANQGSEA. This CDR3 has 16 amino acids. CDR3 nucleotides: TGCAGCGTTTATGGACTAGCCAGATCCTCCTACAATGAGCAGTTCTTC. The encoded protein is CSVYGLARSSYNEQFF.

This clone showed up just a few times. The chain employs TRBV7-2 and TRBJ2-1; 12 positions agree with TRBD2. This CDR3 spans 15 amino acids. V gave up 5 bases and J gave up 15 bases; unmatched junction bases: 14. The germline CDR1 and CDR2 sequences are SGHTA and FQGNSA. The DNA of the CDR3 is TGTGCCAGCAGCCCCCGAGCCTCTAGCGGGGGGGATTGGTTCTTC. Translating it yields CASSPRASSGGDWFF.